The 20 T cell receptor beta chains listed next were all sequenced from one sample in a study of beta chain features in type 1 diabetes. Expressed TCRB transcripts were sequenced after all isolated RNA was converted to cDNA. The assay was immunoSEQ multiplex PCR, and TCRdb's table has in-frame clones only and misses some. The data contain approximately 160,000 clones, about 9.1% of them singletons. Sequencing was carried out using central memory CD4+ T cells from blood. All receptors derive from a woman aged 18-29 years in good health.

The gene calls are TRBV6-6 and TRBJ1-1; TRBD1 might be the D (6 bases). V was clipped by 2 bases and J by 3 bases, with 13 bases between them. CDR1 is MNHNY and CDR2 is SVGAGI in the germline V gene (reference sequence). This CDR3 is built from 15 residues. The CDR3 region is CASSYGGGADTEAFF. The CDR3 DNA reads as TGTGCCAGCAGTTACGGTGGGGGCGCGGACACTGAAGCTTTCTTT.

The chain has TRBV5-1 and TRBJ1-1; D perhaps matches TRBD1 (6 bases). CDR1 is SGHRS, CDR2 YFSETQ, per germline. V was pared by 4 bases and J by 0 bases, with 16 bases between. The CDR3 covers 16 residues. DNA for the CDR3: TGCGCCAGCAGCCCCAACGGGGGGGGCGTGAACACTGAAGCTTTCTTT. Translating it yields CASSPNGGGVNTEAFF.

This clone was seen only a few times. The V call is TRBV25-1, the J call TRBJ2-1; 9 positions agree with TRBD2. CDR3 size: 15 residues. Germline V gene lookup returns CDR1 MGHDK and CDR2 SYGVNS. After removal of 8 bases from V and 6 bases from J, the junction contained 11 bases not matched to a gene. Written as DNA, the CDR3 is TGTGCCAGCGGTTTGGGCGGGGGGGTTGGCAATGAGCAGTTCTTC. This gives the protein CASGLGGGVGNEQFF.

This clone occurred a few times. The chain joins TRBV19 to TRBJ1-5; 9 bases map to TRBD1. Unmatched junction bases numbered 5, after V lost 3 bases and J lost 5 bases. The CDR3 length is 15 residues. Germline assignment: CDR1 LNHDA and CDR2 SQIVND (reference sequence). Here the CDR3 DNA reads TGTGCCAGTAGTATCCACGGGACAGGGTATCAGCCCCAGCATTTT. Its protein product is CASSIHGTGYQPQHF.

This clone was seen a few times. The rearrangement uses TRBV30 and TRBJ1-6; TRBD1 aligns across 10 bases. With 4 bases clipped from V and 7 bases from J, the junction kept 10 bases outside the gene matches. The germline V gene encodes CDR1 GTSNPN and CDR2 SVGIG (reference sequence). The CDR3 extends over 16 amino acids. The CDR3 DNA sequence: TGTGCCTGGACTCCCCGGGACAGGGGCCAGAATTCACCCCTCCACTTT. Protein product: CAWTPRDRGQNSPLHF.

This clone was recorded a few times. V is TRBV9 and J is TRBJ2-3; perhaps TRBD2 as D (6 bases). V was clipped by 4 bases and J by 2 bases, with 11 bases between them. Germline lookup yields CDR1 SGDLS and CDR2 YYNGEE. This CDR3 has 14 residues. For the CDR3, the DNA is TGTGCCAGCAGCTCTGGGACTTTCACAGATACGCAGTATTTT. The encoded protein is CASSSGTFTDTQYF.

Only a few counts were recorded for this clone. The J gene is TRBJ2-5, the V gene TRBV11-2; tentative D call: TRBD1 (5 bases). The CDR3 covers 14 residues. V lost 4 bases, J lost 4 bases, and 13 bases lay in between. Germline CDR1 and CDR2: SGHAT and FQNNGV. In DNA form, the CDR3 reads TGTGCCAGCAGCTCAAACCAGGGTGGAGAGACCCAGTACTTC. Amino acids: CASSSNQGGETQYF. The complete variable domain, with remaining parts taken from reference TRBV11-2 and TRBJ2-5, reads EAGVAQSPRYKIIEKRQSVAFWCNPISGHATLYWYQQILGQGPKLLIQFQNNGVVDDSQLPKDRFSAERLKGVDSTLKIQPAKLEDSAVYLCASSSNQGGETQYFGPGTRLLVL.

The rearrangement uses TRBV7-9 and TRBJ2-1; tentative D call: TRBD2 (5 bases). The CDR3 runs 13 residues. Deletions cut 7 bases from V and 7 bases from J, with 14 bases between. Germline values: CDR1 SEHNR, CDR2 FQNEAQ (reference sequence). The CDR3 DNA follows: TGTGCCAGCACGGGGAGTATCGGGAATGAGCAGTTCTTC. It is translated as CASTGSIGNEQFF.

This clone appeared a few times. The genes are TRBV7-9 and TRBJ1-6, with 7 bases that match TRBD1. CDR1 and CDR2 from the germline V gene are SEHNR and FQNEAQ (reference sequence). The CDR3 length is 13 residues. The J segment lost 7 bases and the V segment lost 9 bases, leaving 6 bases of the junction unmatched. The CDR3 bases are TGTGCCAGTACAGGGACAGAGAATTCACCCCTCCACTTT. Its protein product is CASTGTENSPLHF.

In this sample, this clone turned up many times. The CDR3 reads CASSTGEGAAGYTF. The CDR3, as DNA: TGTGCCAGCAGCACTGGTGAGGGGGCGGCTGGCTACACCTTC. The V call is TRBV21-1, the J call TRBJ1-2; the DNA was not compared with TRBD1, the D call given in the table. TRBV21-1 is noted as a pseudogene. There are 14 residues in the CDR3.

This chain joins TRBV7-2 and TRBJ2-3, with D perhaps TRBD1 (6 bases). This CDR3 spans 15 amino acids. The V end was cut by 6 bases, the J end by 1 base, with 14 bases between. Germline assignment: CDR1 SGHTA and CDR2 FQGNSA. The DNA of the CDR3 is TGTGCCAGCAGACGAACAGGGTACGGCACAGATACGCAGTATTTT. Translating it yields CASRRTGYGTDTQYF.

This clone has ten or more counts. The chain recombines TRBV9 with TRBJ1-1, with unresolved D. This CDR3 region has 15 residues. Germline V lookup: CDR1 SGDLS, CDR2 YYNGEE. Trimming took 0 bases from V and 4 from J, leaving 13 bases between them. CDR3 region: CASSVEPTTSTEAFF. DNA of the CDR3: TGTGCCAGCAGCGTAGAGCCGACTACGAGCACTGAAGCTTTCTTT.

This clone was found a few times. The chain employs TRBV7-2 and TRBJ1-2; 7 positions match TRBD1. The J segment lost 4 bases and the V segment lost 1 base, leaving 6 bases of the junction unmatched. The germline gives CDR1 SGHTA, CDR2 FQGNSA. The CDR3 extends over 15 amino acids. CDR3 sequence reads: CASSLGMQGGYGYTF. The CDR3 DNA reads TGTGCCAGCAGCTTAGGAATGCAGGGGGGCTATGGCTACACCTTC. The full variable domain, completed using reference TRBV7-2 and TRBJ1-2, is GAGVSQSPSNKVTEKGKDVELRCDPISGHTALYWYRQSLGQGLEFLIYFQGNSAPDKSGLPSDRFSAERTGGSVSTLTIQRTQQEDSAVYLCASSLGMQGGYGYTFGSGTRLTVV.

This clone was counted ten times or more. V usage is TRBV7-2 and J usage is TRBJ2-7, with 7 bases lining up with TRBD2. Germline CDR1 reads SGHTA; CDR2 reads FQGNSA. V lost 4 bases to trimming and J lost 10 bases; unmatched junction nucleotides: 13. The CDR3 spans 14 residues. CDR3 sequence reads: CASSSYLAGFSQYF. The CDR3 DNA reads TGTGCCAGCAGCTCCTACTTAGCGGGCTTCTCCCAGTACTTC.

The genes are TRBV30 and TRBJ1-2, with TRBD1 as a possible D gene (5 bases). V dropped 3 bases and J dropped 2 bases, with 22 bases sitting between them. CDR3 length equals 17 residues. CDR1 is GTSNPN and CDR2 is SVGIG in the germline V gene (reference sequence). The CDR3 sequence: CAWSVRWGENLNYGYTF. For the CDR3, the DNA is TGTGCCTGGAGCGTTCGATGGGGGGAGAACTTAAACTATGGCTACACCTTC.

This chain uses TRBV10-3 with TRBJ1-2; a possible D gene is TRBD1 (5 bases). In germline, CDR1 is ENHRY, CDR2 SYGVKD. This CDR3 spans 17 amino acids. Trimming pared 2 bases from V and 0 bases from J, leaving 16 bases between. This chain's CDR3 is CAISEPRGGWANYGYTF. DNA of the CDR3: TGTGCCATCAGTGAGCCAAGGGGAGGTTGGGCTAACTATGGCTACACCTTC.

The genes are TRBV27 and TRBJ1-5; tentatively, D is TRBD1 (5 bases). Trimming pared 5 bases from V and 6 bases from J, leaving 14 bases between. Germline values: CDR1 MNHEY, CDR2 SMNVEV (reference sequence). The CDR3 is 14 amino acids. The CDR3 DNA sequence: TGTGCCAGCAGTCGCCAGGGAGGCGGTCAGCCCCAGCATTTT. Translation: CASSRQGGGQPQHF.

This chain uses TRBV5-8 with TRBJ2-5, with D tentatively TRBD1 (6 bases). V was clipped by 5 bases and J by 0 bases, with 11 bases between them. There are 14 residues in the CDR3. Germline loops: CDR1 SGHTS, CDR2 YDEGEE. The CDR3 coding sequence is TGTGCCAGCAGTCCCGAGGGGGACCAAGAGACCCAGTACTTC. Its protein product is CASSPEGDQETQYF.

This chain joins TRBV7-9 and TRBJ1-5, with D perhaps TRBD1 (5 bases). Germline CDR1 and CDR2: SEHNR and FQNEAQ (reference sequence). V shed 1 base and J shed 0 bases, with 7 bases lying between them. This CDR3 spans 15 amino acids. CDR3 sequence (DNA): TGTGCCAGCAGCTTAGGACAGTATAGCAATCAGCCCCAGCATTTT. This gives the protein CASSLGQYSNQPQHF.

The chain employs TRBV5-1 and TRBJ2-5, with D possibly being TRBD2 (6 bases). V was shortened by 2 bases and J by 1 base, with 9 bases between the two germline ends. Germline-derived CDR1 and CDR2 are SGHRS and YFSETQ. CDR3 length: 14 amino acids. CDR3 sequence: CASSFRDFQETQYF. Written as DNA, the CDR3 is TGCGCCAGCAGCTTCCGGGACTTCCAAGAGACCCAGTACTTC.